The rows below give T cell receptor beta chains drawn from one sample of a study of blood T cell repertoires in COVID-19. Assay: immunoSEQ multiplex PCR; the TCRdb copy retains only in-frame clones and omits some. Among hundreds of thousands of clones, around 90% were seen once, and the ten largest hold over 2%. The sequencing input was PBMCs or T cells enriched from blood (not recorded which). The receptors come from an older woman in a cohort exposed to, infected with or recovered from COVID-19 (not recorded which). CDR3s include the opening cysteine and the closing phenylalanine or tryptophan. A D gene is named only where the DNA matches it firmly. Rows may omit the clone size; those that give it use once, few, many or a size class.

>TRBV18|TRBJ1-3|-|-
TGTGCCAGCTCACCACCGCTTGTCGGAGCTGGTTACACCATATATTTT
CASSPPLVGAGYTIYF
>TRBV21-1|TRBJ2-3|once|-
TGTGCCAGCAGCACCCGAGGAGGGAGGGGTTGTGAAGCGGGAGGGAGCGGATACACAGATACGCAGTATTTT
CASSTRGGRGCEAGGSGYTDTQYF
>TRBV6-1|TRBJ2-7|-|-
TGTGCCAGCAGTGAGCCGGGACTCCGTGGCTCCTACGAGCAGTACTTC
CASSEPGLRGSYEQYF
>TRBV3-1/TRBV3-2|TRBJ2-7|-|TRBD1
TGTGCCAGCAGCCAAGGATCAGGGGGTGGCGAGCAGTACTTC
CASSQGSGGGEQYF
>TRBV2|TRBJ1-5|-|TRBD1
TGTGCCAGCAGTTCCCAGGGGGGTCCTCATCAGCCCCAGCATTTT
CASSSQGGPHQPQHF
>TRBV28|TRBJ2-2|-|-
TGTGCCAGCAGTTTGCCCCCCGCGGGAACCGGGGAGCTGTTTTTT
CASSLPPAGTGELFF
>TRBV9|TRBJ2-3|-|TRBD2
TGTGCCAGCAGCGTAGGACTAGCGTCGGATACGCAGTATTTT
CASSVGLASDTQYF
>TRBV18|TRBJ2-7|-|-
TGTGCCAGCTCACCCAACAGGGAGAGCGACGAGCAGTACTTC
CASSPNRESDEQYF
>TRBV28|TRBJ2-5|-|TRBD2
TGTGCCAGCAGTTTATTTTCATTAGCGGGTATCCAAGAGACCCAGTACTTC
CASSLFSLAGIQETQYF
>TRBV19|TRBJ1-5|-|TRBD1
TGTGCCAGCCGAGGACAGGGGTTTAATCAGCCCCAGCATTTT
CASRGQGFNQPQHF
>TRBV7-9|TRBJ2-7|few|TRBD2
TGTGCCAGCAGCTTGGCTAGCGGGAGGCCCTACGAGCAGTACTTC
CASSLASGRPYEQYF
>TRBV27|TRBJ1-6|-|-
TGTGCCAGCAGTTTGGTACAGGGAAATTCACCCCTCCACTTT
CASSLVQGNSPLHF
>TRBV27|TRBJ1-5|-|-
TGTGCCAGCAGTTCAGGGGTCAATCAGCCCCAGCATTTT
CASSSGVNQPQHF
>TRBV5-1|TRBJ2-7|-|-
TGCGCCAGCAGCTTAGCTGTTACTCGTACCTACGAGCAGTACTTC
CASSLAVTRTYEQYF
>TRBV7-6|TRBJ2-1|-|TRBD2
TGTGCCAGCAGCTCCCTAGCGGGTAGCTCCTACAATGAGCAGTTCTTC
CASSSLAGSSYNEQFF
>TRBV20-1|TRBJ2-3|-|-
TGCAGTGCCGTCGGAGATACGCAGTATTTT
CSAVGDTQYF
>TRBV28|TRBJ1-4|-|TRBD1
TGTGCCAGCAGTTTTTACCAGACAGGGGGCAATGAAAAACTGTTTTTT
CASSFYQTGGNEKLFF
>TRBV28|TRBJ1-2|-|-
TGTGCCAGCAGTTTCGGGGTCGGAGGCTACACCTTC
CASSFGVGGYTF
>TRBV6-4|TRBJ2-2|-|TRBD1
TGTGCCAGCAGCAGGGACAGATCGAACACCGGGGAGCTGTTTTTT
CASSRDRSNTGELFF
>TRBV5-1|TRBJ2-1|-|-
TGCGCCAGCAGCTTGCGATTGAGCTCCTACAATGAGCAGTTCTTC
CASSLRLSSYNEQFF
>TRBV28|TRBJ1-4|-|TRBD1
TGTGCCAGCAGTTCACAGGGGAAGGGTGAAAAACTGTTTTTT
CASSSQGKGEKLFF
>TRBV28|TRBJ1-2|-|TRBD1
TGTGCCAGCAGTACAGGGGGTTATTATGGCTACACCTTC
CASSTGGYYGYTF
>TRBV5-1|TRBJ2-5|-|TRBD2
TGCGCCAGCAGCCGTAAAGAGGCGGGACTAGCAAGCGAGACCCAGTACTTC
CASSRKEAGLASETQYF
>TRBV28|TRBJ1-5|-|-
TGTGCCAGCAGTCCGACGGGGTTGAGCAATCAGCCCCAGCATTTT
CASSPTGLSNQPQHF
>TRBV7-3|TRBJ2-7|-|-
TGTGCCAGCAGCTTACCCCTGTACAGTCCCGACTACGAGCAGTACTTC
CASSLPLYSPDYEQYF
>TRBV24-1|TRBJ1-1|once|TRBD1
TGTGCCACCAGTGATCCGACAGGGGGGCACACTGAAGCTTTCTTT
CATSDPTGGHTEAFF
>TRBV9|TRBJ2-7|-|-
TGTGCCAGCAGCGTAGGGGGGGACCTCTACGAGCAGTACTTC
CASSVGGDLYEQYF
>TRBV2|TRBJ1-1|many|-
TGTGCCAGCAGCCTCTACACTGAAGCTTTCTTT
CASSLYTEAFF
>TRBV2|TRBJ1-1|-|-
TGTGCCAGCAGCCAGGGGATTATGGTGTCCATGAACACTGAAGCTTTCTTT
CASSQGIMVSMNTEAFF
>TRBV5-4|TRBJ2-6|-|-
TGTGCCAGCAGCTTGGTCTCTTCTGGGGCCAACGTCCTGACTTTC
CASSLVSSGANVLTF
>TRBV12-5|TRBJ2-1|-|-
TGTGCTAGTGGTTTGAGTCCCCACTATGAGCAGTTCTTC
CASGLSPHYEQFF
>TRBV19|TRBJ2-7|-|-
TGTGCCAGTGCACCGGGGGCCTACGAGCAGTACTTC
CASAPGAYEQYF
>TRBV7-7|TRBJ2-1|-|TRBD2
TGTGCTAGCAGCCCTTCTAGCGGGAGTGACAATGAGCAGTTCTTC
CASSPSSGSDNEQFF
>TRBV6-5|TRBJ2-5|-|TRBD1
TGTGCCAGTTCCGGGACAGGGAGTAGAGAGACCCAGTACTTC
CASSGTGSRETQYF
>TRBV5-1|TRBJ2-7|-|-
TGCGCCAGCCATGATACAGTAACCTACGAGCAGTACTTC
CASHDTVTYEQYF
>TRBV7-3|TRBJ2-1|-|-
TGTGCCAGCAGCCCCCAGGGGCGTGAGCAGTTCTTC
CASSPQGREQFF
>TRBV5-4|TRBJ2-3|-|TRBD1
TGTGCCAGCAGCCCGAGGGGGCGGGGCACAGATACGCAGTATTTT
CASSPRGRGTDTQYF
>TRBV5-4|TRBJ1-2|-|-
TGTGCCAGCAGCTTGGGGGAGGGTTTGAGCTATGGCTACACCTTC
CASSLGEGLSYGYTF
>TRBV10-1|TRBJ2-2|-|-
TGCGCCAGCAGTGAGACAGGGACCGGGGAGCTGTTTTTT
CASSETGTGELFF
>TRBV30|TRBJ1-5|-|TRBD1
TGTGCCTGGAGTGTGCAGGGGGTTAGCAATCAGCCCCAGCATTTT
CAWSVQGVSNQPQHF
>TRBV29-1|TRBJ2-1|-|-
TGCAGCGTTAGGACTGGAGAGCAGTTCTTC
CSVRTGEQFF
>TRBV10-3|TRBJ1-3|-|-
TGTGCCACCCTGGACAGAATTGGAAACACCATATATTTT
CATLDRIGNTIYF
>TRBV10-1|TRBJ2-3|-|-
TGCGCCAGCAGTGAGTCGACACAGCGGTTCACAGATACGCAGTATTTT
CASSESTQRFTDTQYF
>TRBV7-3|TRBJ2-1|-|TRBD2
TGTGCCAGCAGCTTAATTGGAGCGGGAGGTGAGCAGTTCTTC
CASSLIGAGGEQFF
>TRBV3-1/TRBV3-2|TRBJ2-7|-|TRBD1
TGTGCCAGCAGCCGCTCCGGGACAGGGGTCTACGAGCAGTACTTC
CASSRSGTGVYEQYF
>TRBV6-1|TRBJ1-3|-|-
TGTGCCAGCAGTGAATCGAGACTACTGGCAACCATATATTTT
CASSESRLLATIYF
>TRBV4-2|TRBJ2-1|-|TRBD2
TGTGCCAGCAGCCAAGATGGGACTAGCGCGTACAATGAGCAGTTCTTC
CASSQDGTSAYNEQFF
>TRBV24-1|TRBJ2-2|once|TRBD1
TGTGCCACCGCCGGGACAGGGCAAACCGGGGAGCTGTTTTTT
CATAGTGQTGELFF
>TRBV11-2|TRBJ2-5|-|TRBD2
TGTGCCAGCAGCTTCAGCGGGAGAGGAGAGACCCAGTACTTC
CASSFSGRGETQYF
>TRBV13|TRBJ2-1|few|-
TGTGCCAGCAGCTTTGGAGGCAGCTCCTACAATGAGCAGTTCTTC
CASSFGGSSYNEQFF
>TRBV24-1|TRBJ1-5|-|TRBD1
TGTGCCACCAGTTCACGGACAGGGTTCAATCAGCCCCAGCATTTT
CATSSRTGFNQPQHF